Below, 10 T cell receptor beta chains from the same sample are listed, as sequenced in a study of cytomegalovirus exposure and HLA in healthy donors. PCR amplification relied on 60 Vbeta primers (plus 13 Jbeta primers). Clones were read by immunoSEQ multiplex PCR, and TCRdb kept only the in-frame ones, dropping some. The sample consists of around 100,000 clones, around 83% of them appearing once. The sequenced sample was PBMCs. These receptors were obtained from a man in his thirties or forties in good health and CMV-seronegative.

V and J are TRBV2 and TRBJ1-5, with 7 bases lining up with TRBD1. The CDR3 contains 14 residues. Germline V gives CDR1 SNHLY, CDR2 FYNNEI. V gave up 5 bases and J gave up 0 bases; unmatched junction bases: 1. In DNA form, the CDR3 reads TGTGCCAGCAGTAGGGACAGTAGCAATCAGCCCCAGCATTTT. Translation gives CASSRDSSNQPQHF.

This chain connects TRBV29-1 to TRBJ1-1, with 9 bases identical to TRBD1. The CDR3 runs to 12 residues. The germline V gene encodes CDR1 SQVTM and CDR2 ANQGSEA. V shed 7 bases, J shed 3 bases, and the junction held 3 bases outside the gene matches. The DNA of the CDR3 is TGCAGCGCTCGGACAGGGGACACTGAAGCTTTCTTT. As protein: CSARTGDTEAFF.

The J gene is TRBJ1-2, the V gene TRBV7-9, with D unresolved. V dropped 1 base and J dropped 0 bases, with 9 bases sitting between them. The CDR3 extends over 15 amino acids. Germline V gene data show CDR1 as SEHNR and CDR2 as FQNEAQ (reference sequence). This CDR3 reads CASSLVPGSNYGYTF. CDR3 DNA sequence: TGTGCCAGCAGCTTAGTGCCGGGGTCTAACTATGGCTACACCTTC.

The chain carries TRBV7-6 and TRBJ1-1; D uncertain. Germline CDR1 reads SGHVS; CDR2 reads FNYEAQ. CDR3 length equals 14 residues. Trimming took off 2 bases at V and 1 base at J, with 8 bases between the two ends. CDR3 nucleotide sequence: TGTGCCAGCAGCTTATTTCGGGAGAACACTGAAGCTTTCTTT. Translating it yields CASSLFRENTEAFF.

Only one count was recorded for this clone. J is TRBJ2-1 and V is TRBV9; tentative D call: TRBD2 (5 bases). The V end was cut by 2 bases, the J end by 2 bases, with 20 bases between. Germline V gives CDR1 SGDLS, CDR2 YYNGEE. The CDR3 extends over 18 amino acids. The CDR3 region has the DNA TGTGCCAGCAGCGTCCTCCCTCTTGCGCGGGCGACCTACAATGAGCAGTTCTTC. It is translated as CASSVLPLARATYNEQFF. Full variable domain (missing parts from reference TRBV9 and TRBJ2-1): DSGVTQTPKHLITATGQRVTLRCSPRSGDLSVYWYQQSLDQGLQFLIQYYNGEERAKGNILERFSAQQFPDLHSELNLSSLELGDSALYFCASSVLPLARATYNEQFFGPGTRLTVL.

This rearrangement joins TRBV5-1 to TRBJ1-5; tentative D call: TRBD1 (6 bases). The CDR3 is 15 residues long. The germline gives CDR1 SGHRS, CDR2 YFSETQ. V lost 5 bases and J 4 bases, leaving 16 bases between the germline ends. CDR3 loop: CASSPTTGLNQPQHF. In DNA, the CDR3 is TGCGCCAGCAGTCCCACAACAGGGTTGAATCAGCCCCAGCATTTT.

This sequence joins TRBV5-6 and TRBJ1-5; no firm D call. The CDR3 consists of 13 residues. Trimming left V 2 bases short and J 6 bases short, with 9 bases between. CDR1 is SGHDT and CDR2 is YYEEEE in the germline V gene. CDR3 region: CASSFAEGQPQHF. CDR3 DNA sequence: TGTGCCAGCAGCTTTGCGGAAGGTCAGCCCCAGCATTTT.

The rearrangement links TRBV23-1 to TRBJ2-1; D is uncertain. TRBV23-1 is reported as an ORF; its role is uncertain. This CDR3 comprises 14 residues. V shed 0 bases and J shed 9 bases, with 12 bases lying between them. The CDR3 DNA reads TGCGCCAGCAGTCAATCGATGAGGAATTTTGAGCAGTTCTTC. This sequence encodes CASSQSMRNFEQFF.

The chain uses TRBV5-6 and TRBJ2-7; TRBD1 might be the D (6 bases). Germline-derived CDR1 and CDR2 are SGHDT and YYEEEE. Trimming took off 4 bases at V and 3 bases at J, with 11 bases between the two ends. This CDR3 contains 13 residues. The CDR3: CASSRTVIYEQYF. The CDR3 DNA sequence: TGTGCCAGCAGCCGGACAGTGATCTACGAGCAGTACTTC.

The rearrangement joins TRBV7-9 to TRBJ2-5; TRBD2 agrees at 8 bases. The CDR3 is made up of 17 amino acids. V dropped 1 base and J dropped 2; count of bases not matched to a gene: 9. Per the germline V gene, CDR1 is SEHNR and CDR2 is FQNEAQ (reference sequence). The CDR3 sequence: CASSLVGDSGKQETQYF. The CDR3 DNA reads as TGTGCCAGCAGCTTAGTTGGGGATAGCGGGAAACAAGAGACCCAGTACTTC.